This T cell receptor (beta chain) was identified in a study of regulatory T cells in long-lasting Graves disease. Study details: Treatment with antithyroid drugs for over 5 years, together with positive TSH receptor antibodies, meant persistent Graves' disease.

Study findings and constraints: Persistent cases of Graves' showed reduced TCR diversity relative to newly diagnosed patients.

The time point here: persistent/refractory GD, antithyroid drugs over 5 years with positive TRAb. The TCR library used RNA extracted from PBMCs. Investigators prepared the TCR beta libraries by applying iRepertoire HTBI primers and Arm-PCR of CDR3 regions. TCRdb re-derived calls from the multiplex PCR reads in MiXCR, one entry per CDR3 protein. The sample yields about 660,000 distinct CDR3 sequences, approximately 31% seen once. CDR1 is SGHKS and CDR2 is YYEKEE in the germline V gene (reference sequence). This CDR3 spans 15 amino acids. The ends were cut back, 5 bases at V and 3 bases at J, with 15 bases in the middle. This clonotype was found a few times. No antigen is known for it.

V and J are TRBV5-5 and TRBJ1-5; D gene ambiguous. The origin of this receptor is a female donor with Graves disease. The specimen was peripheral blood mononuclear cells (PBMCs), collected when the disease was refractory, from a patient treated with antithyroid drugs. In DNA form, the CDR3 reads TGTGCCAGCAGTCCCGGGATGGATAACAATCAGCCCCAGCATTTT. It translates to CASSPGMDNNQPQHF.